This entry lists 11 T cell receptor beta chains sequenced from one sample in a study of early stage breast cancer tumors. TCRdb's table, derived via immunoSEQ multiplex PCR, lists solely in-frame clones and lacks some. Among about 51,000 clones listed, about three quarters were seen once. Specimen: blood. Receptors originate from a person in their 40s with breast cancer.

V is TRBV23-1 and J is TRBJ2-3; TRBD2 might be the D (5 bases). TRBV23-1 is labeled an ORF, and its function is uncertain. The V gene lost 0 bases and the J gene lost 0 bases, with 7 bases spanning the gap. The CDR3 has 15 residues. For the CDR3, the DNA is TGCGCCAGCAGTCAATCTCGGAGGAGCACAGATACGCAGTATTTT. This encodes CASSQSRRSTDTQYF.

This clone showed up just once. This CDR3 reads CASSQERTRGSDTQYF. Here the CDR3 DNA reads TGCGCCAGCAGCCAGGAGAGGACTAGAGGCTCAGATACGCAGTATTTT. The chain joins TRBV4-1 to TRBJ2-3; 7 nucleotides match TRBD2. Looked up from germline, CDR1 is MGHRA and CDR2 is YSYEKL. Trimming at V came to 3 bases and at J to 4 bases, leaving 10 bases not matched to a gene. The CDR3 spans 16 residues.

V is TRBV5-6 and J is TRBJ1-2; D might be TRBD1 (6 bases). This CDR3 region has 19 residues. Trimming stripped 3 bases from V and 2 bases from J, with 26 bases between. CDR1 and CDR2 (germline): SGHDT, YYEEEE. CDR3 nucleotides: TGTGCCAGCAGCTGGGGTACAGGGTCGTTTACCCAAAGAAACTATGGCTACACCTTC. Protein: CASSWGTGSFTQRNYGYTF. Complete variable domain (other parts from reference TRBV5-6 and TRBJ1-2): DAGVTQSPTHLIKTRGQQVTLRCSPKSGHDTVSWYQQALGQGPQFIFQYYEEEERQRGNFPDRFSGHQFPNYSSELNVNALLLGDSALYLCASSWGTGSFTQRNYGYTFGSGTRLTVV.

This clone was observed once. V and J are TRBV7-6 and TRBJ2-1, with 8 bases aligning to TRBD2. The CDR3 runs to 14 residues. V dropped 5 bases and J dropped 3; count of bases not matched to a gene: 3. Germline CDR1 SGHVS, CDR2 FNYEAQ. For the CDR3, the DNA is TGTGCCAGCAGCCCAGCGGGAGTCTACAATGAGCAGTTCTTC. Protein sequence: CASSPAGVYNEQFF.

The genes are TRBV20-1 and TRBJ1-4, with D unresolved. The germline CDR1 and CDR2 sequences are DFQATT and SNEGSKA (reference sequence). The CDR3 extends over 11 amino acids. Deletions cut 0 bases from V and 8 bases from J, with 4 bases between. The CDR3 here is CSARDREKLFF. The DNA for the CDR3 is TGCAGTGCTAGAGATCGGGAAAAACTGTTTTTT.

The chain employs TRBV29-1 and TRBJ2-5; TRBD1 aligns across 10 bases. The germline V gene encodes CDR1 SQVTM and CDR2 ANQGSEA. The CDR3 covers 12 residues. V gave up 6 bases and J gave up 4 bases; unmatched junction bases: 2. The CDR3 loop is CSVDRGRETQYF. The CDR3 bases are TGCAGCGTCGACAGGGGGCGAGAGACCCAGTACTTC.

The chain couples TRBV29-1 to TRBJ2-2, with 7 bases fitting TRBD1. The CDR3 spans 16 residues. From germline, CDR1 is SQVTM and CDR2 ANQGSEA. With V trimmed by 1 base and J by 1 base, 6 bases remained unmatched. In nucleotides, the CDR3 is TGCAGCGTTGAAGTAATTTCAGGGGGGAACACCGGGGAGCTGTTTTTT. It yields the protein CSVEVISGGNTGELFF.

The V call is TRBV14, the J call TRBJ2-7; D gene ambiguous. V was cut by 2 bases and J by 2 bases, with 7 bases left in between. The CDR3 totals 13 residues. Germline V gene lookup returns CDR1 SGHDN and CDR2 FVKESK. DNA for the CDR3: TGTGCCAGCAGCCAAATAGCAGCCTACGAGCAGTACTTC. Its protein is CASSQIAAYEQYF.

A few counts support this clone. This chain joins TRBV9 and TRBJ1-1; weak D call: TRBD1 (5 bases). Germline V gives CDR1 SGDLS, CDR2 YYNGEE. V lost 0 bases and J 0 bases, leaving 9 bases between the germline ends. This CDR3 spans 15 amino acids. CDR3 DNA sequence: TGTGCCAGCAGCGTAGGTCTGGGGGTGAACACTGAAGCTTTCTTT. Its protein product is CASSVGLGVNTEAFF.

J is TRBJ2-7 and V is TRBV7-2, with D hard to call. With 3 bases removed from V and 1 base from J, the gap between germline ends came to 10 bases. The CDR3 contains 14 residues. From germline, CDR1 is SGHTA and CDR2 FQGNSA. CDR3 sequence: CASSFSAASYEQYF. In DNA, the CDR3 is TGTGCCAGCAGCTTCTCGGCGGCGTCCTACGAGCAGTACTTC. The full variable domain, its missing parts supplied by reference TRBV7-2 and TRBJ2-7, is GAGVSQSPSNKVTEKGKDVELRCDPISGHTALYWYRQSLGQGLEFLIYFQGNSAPDKSGLPSDRFSAERTGGSVSTLTIQRTQQEDSAVYLCASSFSAASYEQYFGPGTRLTVT.

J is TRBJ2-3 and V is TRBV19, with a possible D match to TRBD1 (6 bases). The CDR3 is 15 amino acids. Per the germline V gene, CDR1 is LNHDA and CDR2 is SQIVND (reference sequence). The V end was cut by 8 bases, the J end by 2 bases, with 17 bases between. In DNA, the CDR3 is TGTGCCAGTCGAGGGACGGGGACATACACAGATACGCAGTATTTT. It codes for CASRGTGTYTDTQYF. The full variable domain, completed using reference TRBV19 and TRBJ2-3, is DGGITQSPKYLFRKEGQNVTLSCEQNLNHDAMYWYRQDPGQGLRLIYYSQIVNDFQKGDIAEGYSVSREKKESFPLTVTSAQKNPTAFYLCASRGTGTYTDTQYFGPGTRLTVL.